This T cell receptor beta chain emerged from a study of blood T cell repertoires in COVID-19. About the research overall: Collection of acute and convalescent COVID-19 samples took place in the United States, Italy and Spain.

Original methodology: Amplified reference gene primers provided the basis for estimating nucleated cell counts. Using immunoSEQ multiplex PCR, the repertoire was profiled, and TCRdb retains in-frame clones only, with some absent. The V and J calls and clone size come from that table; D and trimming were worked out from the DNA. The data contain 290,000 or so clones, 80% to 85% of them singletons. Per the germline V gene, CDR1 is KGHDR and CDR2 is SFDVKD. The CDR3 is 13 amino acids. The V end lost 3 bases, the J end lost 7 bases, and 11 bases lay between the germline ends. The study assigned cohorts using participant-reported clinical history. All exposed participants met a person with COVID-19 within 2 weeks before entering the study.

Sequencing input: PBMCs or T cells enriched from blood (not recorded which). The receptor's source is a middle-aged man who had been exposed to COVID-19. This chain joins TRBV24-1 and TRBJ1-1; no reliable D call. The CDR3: CATSDPGSGEAFF. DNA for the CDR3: TGTGCCACCAGTGATCCCGGGTCTGGTGAAGCTTTCTTT.